Ten or more counts support the clone carrying this T cell receptor beta chain. As yet, its antigen is unknown. Germline V lookup: CDR1 SGHTA, CDR2 FQGNSA. The CDR3 spans 14 residues. Trimming took off 5 bases at V and 4 bases at J, with 12 bases between the two ends. This sample is drawn from a study of human T cells and chemical hapten exposure. As for the study in general: A mostly female patient group had alopecia areata, totalis or universalis.

The library tagged individual cDNA molecules with unique molecular identifiers. MiXCR was run by TCRdb on the RACE reads, yielding one entry per CDR3 protein. The sample includes over 100,000 distinct CDR3 sequences, approximately 8.8% of them seen just once. Study conclusions and caveats: DPC sensitization did not alter TCRs above 1 in 1000 frequency.

Time point in this sample: patch test 2, 6 weeks after DPC sensitization. As to treatment: therapeutic diphenylcyclopropenone sensitization with weekly scalp DPC. The receptor comes from a woman aged 40 to 49 with alopecia areata. Some clones in this sample may be carry-over from other donors' samples. Sequenced material: whole blood, taken in connection with sensitization to the hapten diphenylcyclopropenone (DPC). The rearrangement joins TRBV7-2 to TRBJ1-5, with D unresolved. The chain's CDR3 is CASSLWKGNQPQHF. The CDR3 DNA follows: TGTGCCAGCAGCCTCTGGAAGGGAAATCAGCCCCAGCATTTT.